The present T cell receptor beta chain was sequenced within a study of T cells in women clearing cervical HPV infection. Study-level background: Controls were women whose single incident HPV16 infection cleared within 12 months without precancer or cancer.

Method: immunoSEQ multiplex PCR; TCRdb's copy keeps in-frame clones and lacks some. The listing contains some 28,000 clones. V trimming: 8 bases; J trimming: 6 bases; junction bases outside the gene matches: 6. Per the germline V gene, CDR1 is MGHDK and CDR2 is SYGVNS. The CDR3 loop spans 14 amino acids. Study-wide findings and caveats: Combining TCR richness with V gene abundances gave around 0.83 AUC. Effector/memory and HPV-specific T cells were not isolated, and association timing is unknown. CIN3+ cases had significantly higher TCR repertoire richness than controls, but evenness did not differ.

A remark on this clone: Its antigen remains unknown. The read falls 3 residues short of the CDR3 end, and the missing part is taken from the germline J gene.

The sequence was obtained from a woman between 18 and 70 years old with a cervical HPV16 infection that either progressed to CIN3+ or cleared (not recorded which). Source material: blood buffy coat. The gene calls are TRBV25-1 and TRBJ2-3; 12 bases map to TRBD2. The covered CDR3 bases are TGTGCCAGCGTATCTAGCGGGGGGGCTGATACG. Its protein is CASVSSGGADT. The full CDR3 is CASVSSGGADTQYF.